This TCR beta chain was retrieved from a study of blood T cell repertoires in COVID-19. Study as a whole: Spain, Italy and the United States supplied samples that represented acute and convalescent COVID-19. From T cells, B-cell-depleted T cells, or PBMCs came the material, which was cDNA or gDNA.

Per the authors' pipeline: Using reference gene primer amplification, nucleated cell counts were estimated. Assay: immunoSEQ multiplex PCR; the TCRdb copy retains only in-frame clones and omits some. V, J and clone size are those of that table, while D and trimming were read from the DNA. Of tens of thousands of clones listed, approximately 83% are singletons. V was shortened by 6 bases and J by 1 base, with 9 bases between the two germline ends. Germline V CDR1 and CDR2: SGHTA, FQGTGA. This CDR3 spans 13 amino acids. In its sample, this clone was seen a few times. The rearrangement joins TRBV7-3 to TRBJ1-1, with D tentatively TRBD1 (6 bases). This TCR came from a man aged 65 to 79 with acute or convalescent COVID-19. Sequencing was performed on peripheral blood. CDR3 nucleotides: TGTGCCAGCAGACAGGGTCCGAACACTGAAGCTTTCTTT. It encodes CASRQGPNTEAFF. Looking up the rest from reference TRBV7-3 and TRBJ1-1 gives the full variable domain: GAGVSQTPSNKVTEKGKYVELRCDPISGHTALYWYRQSLGQGPEFLIYFQGTGAADDSGLPNDRFFAVRPEGSVSTLKIQRTERGDSAVYLCASRQGPNTEAFFGQGTRLTVV.